This passage covers 14 T cell receptor beta chains from one sample sequenced in a study of T cell changes during pregnancy in multiple sclerosis. The protocol was immunoSEQ multiplex PCR, while the TCRdb copy is restricted to in-frame clones and leaves out a portion. The data hold 40,000 to 55,000 clones, with 85% to 90% observed a single time. The sequences come from CD8+ T cells from peripheral blood mononuclear cells, collected in the second trimester of pregnancy. These receptors originate from a female donor with multiple sclerosis, enrolled in a pregnancy study.

The gene calls are TRBV6-5 and TRBJ1-4; 9 bases align to TRBD1. Germline-derived CDR1 and CDR2 are MNHEY and SVGAGI. The J segment lost 7 bases and the V segment lost 4 bases, leaving 4 bases of the junction unmatched. The CDR3 consists of 14 residues. The CDR3 sequence is CASSFGTGREKLFF. DNA of the CDR3: TGTGCCAGCAGTTTCGGGACAGGGCGTGAAAAACTGTTTTTT.

The chain combines TRBV5-1 with TRBJ2-5, with TRBD1 matching over 8 bases. This CDR3 contains 14 residues. Losses at the gene ends were 5 bases for V and 1 base for J; bases not matched to a gene: 4. The germline CDR1 and CDR2 sequences are SGHRS and YFSETQ. CDR3: CASRLDRVQETQYF. DNA of the CDR3: TGCGCCAGCAGACTGGACAGGGTCCAAGAGACCCAGTACTTC.

V and J are TRBV7-9 and TRBJ2-2; D might be TRBD2 (5 bases). Germline CDR1 and CDR2: SEHNR and FQNEAQ (reference sequence). With 3 bases removed from V and 5 bases from J, the gap between germline ends came to 10 bases. The CDR3 is made up of 14 amino acids. Written as DNA, the CDR3 is TGTGCCAGCAGCTTCGAAGGAGGAACCGGGGAGCTGTTTTTT. This encodes CASSFEGGTGELFF.

The CDR3 DNA is TGTGCCAGCAGACAACAGGGATTGTACACTGAAGCTTTCTTT. This codes for CASRQQGLYTEAFF. J is TRBJ1-1 and V is TRBV2; the D gene is possibly TRBD1 (6 bases). Germline V gene lookup returns CDR1 SNHLY and CDR2 FYNNEI. V was clipped by 6 bases and J by 3 bases, with 14 bases between them. This CDR3 has 14 residues.

The chain uses TRBV27 and TRBJ2-7; D is possibly TRBD2 (5 bases). The V end was cut by 3 bases, the J end by 2 bases, with 11 bases between. Per germline, CDR1 MNHEY and CDR2 SMNVEV (reference sequence). The length of the CDR3 is 14 residues. The DNA for the CDR3 is TGTGCCAGCAGTTTTCTGGGAGAAGCCTACGAGCAGTACTTC. Protein: CASSFLGEAYEQYF.

The chain joins TRBV15 to TRBJ2-7; 7 nucleotides align to TRBD1. Germline CDR1 LNHNV, CDR2 YYDKDF (reference sequence). The CDR3 is 16 amino acids. V gave up 3 bases and J gave up 2 bases; unmatched junction bases: 10. The CDR3 nucleotides read TGTGCCACCAGCAGCAGACAGGGTCGCGGCGCCTACGAGCAGTACTTC. Amino acid sequence: CATSSRQGRGAYEQYF.

The V gene is TRBV9, the J gene TRBJ1-3; 7 nucleotides align to TRBD1. The length of the CDR3 is 19 residues. V lost 0 bases, J lost 0 bases, and 12 bases stayed unmatched. The germline V gene has CDR1 SGDLS and CDR2 YYNGEE. The CDR3 reads CASSVDSGQPLSSGNTIYF. Here the CDR3 DNA reads TGTGCCAGCAGCGTAGATTCGGGACAGCCCTTGAGCTCTGGAAACACCATATATTTT.

This clone was picked up one time. The rearrangement links TRBV7-9 to TRBJ1-4; 7 bases match TRBD1. The CDR3 is 15 residues long. V lost 2 bases to trimming and J lost 7 bases; unmatched junction nucleotides: 7. Germline-derived CDR1 and CDR2 are SEHNR and FQNEAQ (reference sequence). CDR3 loop: CASSLSGGNTEKLFF. CDR3 DNA: TGTGCCAGCAGCTTATCAGGGGGTAATACTGAAAAACTGTTTTTT.

The gene calls are TRBV19 and TRBJ1-5; D gene unclear. Germline V gene data show CDR1 as LNHDA and CDR2 as SQIVND (reference sequence). Deletions cut 3 bases from V and 4 bases from J, with 13 bases between. The length of the CDR3 is 15 residues. CDR3 in amino acids: CASSIGWAANQPQHF. CDR3 DNA: TGTGCCAGTAGTATTGGGTGGGCAGCTAATCAGCCCCAGCATTTT.

The CDR3 nucleotides read TGCAGCGTTGGACTAGCGGGAGGCACAGATACGCAGTATTTT. It translates to CSVGLAGGTDTQYF. The gene calls are TRBV29-1 and TRBJ2-3; 12 bases line up with TRBD2. V lost 4 bases, J lost 1 base, and 0 bases stayed unmatched. The CDR3 runs to 14 residues. CDR1 and CDR2 (germline): SQVTM, ANQGSEA.

The V gene is TRBV20-1, the J gene TRBJ2-1; D is possibly TRBD1 (6 bases). V was trimmed by 5 bases and J by 7 bases, leaving 9 bases between them. Germline-derived CDR1 and CDR2 are DFQATT and SNEGSKA (reference sequence). The length of the CDR3 is 11 residues. CDR3: CSASQGNEQFF. For the CDR3, the DNA is TGCAGTGCTTCACAGGGAAATGAGCAGTTCTTC.

As concerns this clone: Within the sample, other DNA sequences also encode this same CDR3. The V and J genes are TRBV19 and TRBJ1-1; D ambiguous. V was shortened by 3 bases and J by 0 bases, with 5 bases between the two germline ends. Germline V gene lookup returns CDR1 LNHDA and CDR2 SQIVND (reference sequence). This CDR3 has 13 residues. The CDR3 region has the DNA TGTGCCAGTAGTATTAGCCTGAACACTGAAGCTTTCTTT. It is translated as CASSISLNTEAFF.

The chain combines TRBV7-8 with TRBJ2-7; 7 nucleotides align to TRBD1. The V gene end was trimmed by 1 base and the J gene end by 0 bases; junction bases not matched to a gene: 3. The CDR3 is 15 amino acids. Per the germline V gene, CDR1 is SGHVS and CDR2 is FQNEAQ. The CDR3 DNA sequence: TGTGCCAGCAGCTTAGGATGGGACAGCTCCTACGAGCAGTACTTC. Translated, it gives CASSLGWDSSYEQYF.

This clone has just one count. The chain links TRBV9 to TRBJ2-2; 7 bases agree with TRBD1. The CDR3 loop spans 13 amino acids. After removal of 4 bases from V and 3 bases from J, the junction contained 0 bases not matched to a gene. The V gene's germline CDR1 is SGDLS and CDR2 YYNGEE. The CDR3 loop is CASSTGDTGELFF. CDR3 DNA: TGTGCCAGCAGCACAGGGGACACCGGGGAGCTGTTTTTT. The full variable domain, its missing parts supplied by reference TRBV9 and TRBJ2-2, is DSGVTQTPKHLITATGQRVTLRCSPRSGDLSVYWYQQSLDQGLQFLIQYYNGEERAKGNILERFSAQQFPDLHSELNLSSLELGDSALYFCASSTGDTGELFFGEGSRLTVL.